These 23 T cell receptor beta chains were all obtained from the same sample, sequenced in a study of CD8+CD57+ T cells in acquired aplastic anemia. The TCR beta profiling, which covered VDJ combination and CDR3 sequence, was carried out using genomic DNA as the template. TCRdb fed the reads into MiXCR, producing one record per CDR3 protein. The sample lists some 150,000 distinct CDR3 sequences, roughly two thirds occurring once. Before being chosen for sequencing, patients had shown CD8+CD57+ cell expansion by flow cytometry. Sequencing was done on a sample of sorted CD4+, CD8+, or CD8+CD57+ T cells (not recorded which) from PBMCs. These receptors all stem from a human donor with aplastic anemia.

V is TRBV6-6 and J is TRBJ2-1, with no clear D. V was trimmed by 1 base and J by 7 bases, leaving 17 bases between them. The germline V gene encodes CDR1 MNHNY and CDR2 SVGAGI (reference sequence). This CDR3 region has 16 residues. CDR3 region: CASSYYLRPPRNEQFF. The CDR3 DNA reads as TGTGCCAGCAGTTACTACCTCCGGCCCCCCAGGAATGAGCAGTTCTTC.

V gene TRBV6-5 combines with J gene TRBJ1-1, with 7 bases matching TRBD1. After removal of 6 bases from V and 4 bases from J, the junction contained 8 bases not matched to a gene. Germline V gene lookup returns CDR1 MNHEY and CDR2 SVGAGI. This CDR3 spans 14 amino acids. CDR3 coding DNA: TGTGCCAGCAGACCCGGGACAGTGAGCACTGAAGCTTTCTTT. This encodes CASRPGTVSTEAFF.

CDR3 loop: CSVGKDSYNEQFF. The CDR3 bases are TGCAGCGTTGGGAAGGACAGTTACAATGAGCAGTTCTTC. The rearrangement links TRBV29-1 to TRBJ2-1; maybe TRBD1 (6 bases). Germline V gene sequence: CDR1 SQVTM, CDR2 ANQGSEA. This CDR3 is 13 amino acids long. V lost 4 bases to trimming and J lost 4 bases, with 11 bases between them.

The rearrangement joins TRBV20-1 to TRBJ2-3; D ambiguous. The CDR3 sequence is 14 residues long. Between the trimmed V and J ends, which lost 2 bases and 1 base, there was a span of 10 bases. Looked up from germline, CDR1 is DFQATT and CDR2 is SNEGSKA (reference sequence). The CDR3 DNA reads as TGCAGTGCTAGAATCCTACTTGGCACAGATACGCAGTATTTT. It encodes CSARILLGTDTQYF.

The chain employs TRBV6-6 and TRBJ1-1; D unresolved. Germline CDR1 MNHNY, CDR2 SVGAGI (reference sequence). The ends were cut back, 6 bases at V and 0 bases at J, with 11 bases in the middle. The CDR3 sequence is 14 residues long. CDR3 in amino acids: CASRTDPVNTEAFF. CDR3 DNA: TGTGCCAGCAGAACCGACCCGGTGAACACTGAAGCTTTCTTT.

The chain combines TRBV7-9 with TRBJ1-2; D unresolved. The V and J ends lost 5 bases and 13 bases respectively, with 20 bases between them. Germline V lookup: CDR1 SEHNR, CDR2 FQNEAQ (reference sequence). This CDR3 has 13 residues. The CDR3 region has the DNA TGTGCCAGCAGCCCCTCGGGCAGCCTCGACACCACCTTC. Protein: CASSPSGSLDTTF. The whole variable domain, remainder taken from reference TRBV7-9 and TRBJ1-2, is DTGVSQNPRHKITKRGQNVTFRCDPISEHNRLYWYRQTLGQGPEFLTYFQNEAQLEKSRLLSDRFSAERPKGSFSTLEIQRTEQGDSAMYLCASSPSGSLDTTFGSGTRLTVV.

The J gene is TRBJ1-2, the V gene TRBV6-5; no reliable D call. The CDR3 loop spans 14 amino acids. V was shortened by 1 base and J by 2 bases, with 8 bases between the two germline ends. The germline V gene encodes CDR1 MNHEY and CDR2 SVGAGI. The CDR3 reads CASSYYRQNYGYTF. CDR3 sequence (DNA): TGTGCCAGCAGTTACTATCGACAAAACTATGGCTACACCTTC.

In its sample, this clonotype was seen a few times. The chain combines TRBV5-1 with TRBJ2-3; 8 bases line up with TRBD2. The CDR3 consists of 15 residues. J gave up 0 bases and V 3 bases, and 3 bases lay outside the gene matches. The germline gives CDR1 SGHRS, CDR2 YFSETQ. CDR3 coding DNA: TGCGCCAGCAGCTCCCTAGCGGGCAGCACAGATACGCAGTATTTT. This codes for CASSSLAGSTDTQYF.

A few counts support this clonotype. V is TRBV7-9 and J is TRBJ2-2; 8 nucleotides line up with TRBD1. The germline gives CDR1 SEHNR, CDR2 FQNEAQ (reference sequence). CDR3 length: 18 amino acids. The J segment lost 4 bases and the V segment lost 0 bases, leaving 10 bases of the junction unmatched. Here the CDR3 reads CASSLALLTGASTGELFF. The DNA of the CDR3 is TGTGCCAGCAGCTTAGCTCTGTTGACAGGGGCGAGCACCGGGGAGCTGTTTTTT.

This clonotype was observed a single time. The chain carries TRBV10-3 and TRBJ2-7, with 10 bases identical to TRBD2. After removal of 8 bases from V and 2 bases from J, the junction contained 6 bases not matched to a gene. The CDR3 sequence is 14 residues long. The V gene's germline CDR1 is ENHRY and CDR2 SYGVKD. CDR3 DNA: TGTGCCATCGCGGAGCGGGAGGGCCCCTACGAGCAGTACTTC. It specifies CAIAEREGPYEQYF.

In the case of this clonotype: One end of the junction varies from germline; a read error may be responsible. The rearrangement joins TRBV2 to TRBJ2-7; possibly TRBD1 for D (6 bases). Germline V CDR1 and CDR2: SNHLY, FYNNEI. The CDR3 is 11 residues long. DNA for the CDR3: TGTGCCAGCACCGAACGGAAACAGGGATGGTTC. It specifies CASTERKQGWF.

This chain links TRBV6-2 or TRBV6-3 with TRBJ2-7, with D hard to call. Germline V gene data show CDR1 as MNHEY and CDR2 as SVGEGT. The CDR3 has 14 amino acids. V was trimmed by 2 bases and J by 3 bases, leaving 11 bases between them. This CDR3 reads CASSYRAVSYEQYF. The CDR3 DNA follows: TGTGCCAGCAGTTACAGGGCCGTTAGCTACGAGCAGTACTTC.

The rearrangement joins TRBV10-1 to TRBJ1-1; D is perhaps TRBD1 (5 bases). The V gene lost 6 bases and the J gene lost 1 base, with 12 bases spanning the gap. Germline CDR1 is WNHNN and CDR2 is SYGVQD (reference sequence). This CDR3 has 14 residues. CDR3 sequence (DNA): TGCGCCAGCAGCGGGGACGTTCAGAACACTGAAGCTTTCTTT. This translates into CASSGDVQNTEAFF.

V usage is TRBV7-9 and J usage is TRBJ1-6; D remains ambiguous. The V end was cut by 8 bases, the J end by 0 bases, with 11 bases between. This CDR3 has 15 amino acids. Germline CDR1 and CDR2: SEHNR and FQNEAQ (reference sequence). The CDR3 DNA reads as TGTGCCAGCTTAACAGAGAGCTCCTATAATTCACCCCTCCACTTT. Protein sequence: CASLTESSYNSPLHF.

For this clonotype: A junction boundary mismatches the germline segment, possibly from a read error. The V gene is TRBV10-3, the J gene TRBJ2-3; the match to TRBD2 covers 7 bases. Germline values: CDR1 ENHRY, CDR2 SYGVKD. This CDR3 has 15 residues. Written as DNA, the CDR3 is TGTGCCGTCAGTGAGCTTACTAGCGGCACAGATACGCAGTATTTT. It yields the protein CAVSELTSGTDTQYF.

V and J are TRBV9 and TRBJ2-1; 13 nucleotides align to TRBD2. With V trimmed by 4 bases and J by 4 bases, 5 bases remained unmatched. The CDR3 has 16 amino acids. Germline CDR1 and CDR2: SGDLS and YYNGEE. In nucleotides, the CDR3 is TGTGCCAGCAGCCTTCGACTAGCGGGGGGATACAATGAGCAGTTCTTC. This gives the protein CASSLRLAGGYNEQFF.

The chain links TRBV15 to TRBJ1-1; the D gene is possibly TRBD1 (6 bases). V was clipped by 4 bases and J by 6 bases, with 12 bases between them. The CDR3 runs to 13 residues. Germline V lookup: CDR1 LNHNV, CDR2 YYDKDF (reference sequence). CDR3 sequence reads: CATSTGQTPEAFF. CDR3 bases: TGTGCCACCAGCACTGGACAGACACCTGAAGCTTTCTTT.

The CDR3 loop reads CAISGTAYEQYF. CDR3 DNA: TGTGCCATCAGTGGGACAGCCTACGAGCAGTACTTC. V gene TRBV10-3 combines with J gene TRBJ2-7, with D perhaps matching TRBD1 (6 bases). V lost 4 bases, J lost 2 bases, and 6 bases lay in between. The CDR3 totals 12 residues. Germline-derived CDR1 and CDR2 are ENHRY and SYGVKD.

The chain links TRBV5-6 to TRBJ2-7; the match to TRBD2 covers 7 bases. The CDR3 extends over 18 amino acids. Unmatched junction bases numbered 19, after V lost 4 bases and J lost 3 bases. Germline V gene sequence: CDR1 SGHDT, CDR2 YYEEEE. The CDR3 protein is CASSQDSREGLSGYEQYF. Here the CDR3 DNA reads TGTGCCAGCAGCCAAGATTCGAGGGAGGGACTATCGGGCTACGAGCAGTACTTC.

V is TRBV12-3 or TRBV12-4 and J is TRBJ2-1; D possibly corresponds to TRBD2 (5 bases). V was shortened by 6 bases and J by 10 bases, with 22 bases between the two germline ends. This CDR3 has 15 amino acids. CDR3 sequence reads: CASSPGLVYTGEQFF. CDR3 DNA: TGTGCCAGCAGCCCGGGGTTAGTTTACACCGGGGAGCAGTTCTTC.

For the CDR3, the DNA is TGTGCCACCAGTGATTTTGGGCTAGCGGGAGGGAAGGAGACCCAGTACTTC. Its translation: CATSDFGLAGGKETQYF. The V gene is TRBV24-1, the J gene TRBJ2-5, with TRBD2 matching over 12 bases. The CDR3 runs 17 residues. V shed 1 base and J 5 bases; nucleotides not matched to a gene: 7. Germline CDR1 is KGHDR and CDR2 is SFDVKD.

The genes are TRBV7-2 and TRBJ2-3; no definite D call. The V end was cut by 0 bases, the J end by 5 bases, with 0 bases between. This CDR3 contains 11 residues. CDR1 and CDR2 (germline): SGHTA, FQGNSA. CDR3: CASSLADTQYF. The CDR3 region has the DNA TGTGCCAGCAGCTTAGCAGATACGCAGTATTTT.

The chain is built from TRBV5-1 and TRBJ2-1; D assignment may be TRBD1 or TRBD2 (5 bases each). The CDR3 is made up of 19 amino acids. V lost 6 bases and J 0 bases, leaving 25 bases between the germline ends. Per germline, CDR1 SGHRS and CDR2 YFSETQ. The CDR3 nucleotides are TGCGCCAGCAAAACCTCGGGGCAGAGTACCTCTTTCTCCTACAATGAGCAGTTCTTC. It is translated as CASKTSGQSTSFSYNEQFF. Full variable domain (missing parts from reference TRBV5-1 and TRBJ2-1): KAGVTQTPRYLIKTRGQQVTLSCSPISGHRSVSWYQQTPGQGLQFLFEYFSETQRNKGNFPGRFSGRQFSNSRSEMNVSTLELGDSALYLCASKTSGQSTSFSYNEQFFGPGTRLTVL.